Below, one T cell receptor (beta chain) is given with its context. The antigen is undetermined. The V segment lost 4 bases and the J segment 5 bases; nucleotides outside the gene matches: 8. The germline V gene encodes CDR1 SGHRS and CDR2 YFSETQ. This CDR3 contains 14 residues. The record originates from a study of shared clonotypes between healthy human individuals. Whole-study results and caveats: Some clonotypes were shared by all four sorted-subset donors, while others were not shared. The non-shared ones had lower generation probabilities than the shared ones.

Deep was the level used in running the assay. For each subset, genomic DNA was distributed in equal portions over several immunoSEQ plates. Using immunoSEQ multiplex PCR, the repertoire was profiled, and TCRdb retains in-frame clones only, with some absent. The data show about 2 million clones, roughly 96% seen once. The source is a man younger than 35 in good health. The sequencing input was naive CD4+ T cells sorted from blood. Subset noted: CD45RA+ positively selected. This chain connects TRBV5-1 to TRBJ2-7; 8 positions match TRBD1. CDR3 region: CASSASGQVHEQYF. In DNA, the CDR3 is TGCGCCAGCAGCGCTTCGGGACAGGTCCACGAGCAGTACTTC.